This T cell receptor (beta chain) was retrieved from a study of regulatory T cells in long-lasting Graves disease. Described time point: newly diagnosed GD, antithyroid drugs for less than 3 months. PBMC-extracted RNA yielded the TCR library. American Thyroid Association guidelines defined how Graves' disease was diagnosed. Construction of TCR beta libraries relied on iRepertoire HTBI primers and on Arm-PCR targeting CDR3 regions. TCRdb independently ran MiXCR on the multiplex PCR reads; one entry per CDR3 protein. Altogether hundreds of thousands of distinct CDR3 sequences are present, around 17% being singletons, with the ten largest covering just under 30%. This clonotype was recorded many times. The data also belong to a second study, concerning T cells in Graves' hyperthyroidism and ophthalmopathy. That work states: The HTBI set primed first-round TCR CDR3 RT-PCR.

Sequencing used peripheral blood mononuclear cells (PBMCs), obtained at new diagnosis, from a patient treated with antithyroid drugs. The sequence was collected from a middle-aged man with Graves disease.

CDR3 sequence: CASSPTGTGGLAFF. The CDR3 DNA sequence: TGTGCCAGCTCTCCTACCGGGACAGGGGGCTTGGCTTTCTTT. The chain combines TRBV18 with TRBJ1-1; 12 bases are shared with TRBD1. The germline gives CDR1 KGHSH, CDR2 LQKENI. V dropped 6 bases and J dropped 11; count of bases not matched to a gene: 10. CDR3 length equals 14 residues.